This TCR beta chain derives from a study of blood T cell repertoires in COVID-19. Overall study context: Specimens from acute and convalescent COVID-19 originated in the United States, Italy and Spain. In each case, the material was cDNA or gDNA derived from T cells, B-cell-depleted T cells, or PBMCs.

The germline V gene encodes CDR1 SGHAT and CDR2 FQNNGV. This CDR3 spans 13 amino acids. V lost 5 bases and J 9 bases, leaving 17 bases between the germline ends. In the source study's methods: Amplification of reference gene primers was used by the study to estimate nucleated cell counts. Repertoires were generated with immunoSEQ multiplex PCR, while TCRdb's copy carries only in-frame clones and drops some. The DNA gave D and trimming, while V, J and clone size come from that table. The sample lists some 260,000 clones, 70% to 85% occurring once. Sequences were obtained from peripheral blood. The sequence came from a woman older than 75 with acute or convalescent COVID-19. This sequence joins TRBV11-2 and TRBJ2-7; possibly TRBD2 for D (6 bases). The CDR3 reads CASSPGTVWGQYF. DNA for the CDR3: TGTGCCAGCAGCCCGGGGACTGTTTGGGGGCAGTACTTC.